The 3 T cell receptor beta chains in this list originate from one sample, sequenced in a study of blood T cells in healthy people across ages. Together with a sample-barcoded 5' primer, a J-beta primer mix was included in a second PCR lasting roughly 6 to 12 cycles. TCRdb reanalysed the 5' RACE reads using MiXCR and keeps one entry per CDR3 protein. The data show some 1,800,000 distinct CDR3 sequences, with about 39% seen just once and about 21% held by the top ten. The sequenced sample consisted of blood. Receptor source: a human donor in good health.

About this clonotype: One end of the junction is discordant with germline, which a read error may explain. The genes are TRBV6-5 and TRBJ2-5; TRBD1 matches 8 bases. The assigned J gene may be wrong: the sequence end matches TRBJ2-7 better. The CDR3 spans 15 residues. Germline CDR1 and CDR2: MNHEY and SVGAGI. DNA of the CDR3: TGTGCCGGCAGACCCCGGGACAGGCCTCCCTACGAGCAGTACTTC. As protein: CAGRPRDRPPYEQYF.

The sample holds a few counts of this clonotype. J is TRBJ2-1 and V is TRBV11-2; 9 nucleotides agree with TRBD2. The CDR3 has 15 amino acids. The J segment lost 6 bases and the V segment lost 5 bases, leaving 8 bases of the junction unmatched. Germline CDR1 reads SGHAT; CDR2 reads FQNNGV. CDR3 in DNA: TGTGCCAGCAGCGCGCGGGGGGGCCAGGGCAATGAGCAGTTCTTC. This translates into CASSARGGQGNEQFF.

In DNA, the CDR3 is TGCAGTGCTATAAAATCCCCCAGGTTTAGCAATCAGCCCCAGCATTTT. As protein: CSAIKSPRFSNQPQHF. The V call is TRBV20-1, the J call TRBJ1-5; unclear D gene. CDR1 is DFQATT and CDR2 is SNEGSKA in the germline V gene (reference sequence). CDR3 length: 16 residues. The V and J ends lost 4 bases and 0 bases respectively, with 16 bases between them.